Shown below are 19 T cell receptor beta chains from a single sample sequenced in a study of cytomegalovirus exposure and HLA in healthy donors. PCR employed 60 Vbeta and 13 Jbeta primers. Sequenced by immunoSEQ multiplex PCR; TCRdb stores in-frame clones only, minus some. The sample carries about 75,000 clones, 75% to 85% recorded once. The material sequenced was PBMCs. These TCRs come from a man aged 65 to 79 in good health and CMV-seropositive.

The chain combines TRBV5-1 with TRBJ1-1; 12 nucleotides line up with TRBD1. Trimming removed 2 bases from V and 7 bases from J; junction bases left unmatched: 6. There are 15 residues in the CDR3. CDR1 and CDR2 (germline): SGHRS, YFSETQ. The CDR3 reads CASSFSGTGGFEAFF. The CDR3 bases are TGCGCCAGCAGCTTTTCCGGGACAGGGGGCTTTGAAGCTTTCTTT.

The chain carries TRBV28 and TRBJ1-3; no definite D call. The CDR3 length is 15 residues. The germline gives CDR1 MDHEN, CDR2 SYDVKM. Trimming shortened V by 6 bases and J by 2 bases, and 14 bases separated the two germline ends. CDR3 sequence (DNA): TGTGCCAGCAGACCCAGGTATGACGCTGGAAACACCATATATTTT. Amino acids: CASRPRYDAGNTIYF.

This clone has more than one count but fewer than ten. The chain has TRBV10-3 and TRBJ1-3, with 7 bases fitting TRBD1. V lost 10 bases and J lost 4; bases outside the gene matches: 4. Germline loops: CDR1 ENHRY, CDR2 SYGVKD. CDR3 size: 12 residues. CDR3 nucleotide sequence: TGTGCCAGCTCGGGACAGGGAAACACCATATATTTT. Its translation is CASSGQGNTIYF.

V gene TRBV10-3 combines with J gene TRBJ1-5; 7 bases agree with TRBD1. The V segment lost 3 bases and the J segment 6 bases; nucleotides outside the gene matches: 5. The CDR3 loop spans 14 amino acids. Per the germline V gene, CDR1 is ENHRY and CDR2 is SYGVKD. The CDR3 coding sequence is TGTGCCATCAGTGAACGACAGGGAGGTCAGCCCCAGCATTTT. It yields the protein CAISERQGGQPQHF.

This clone was found once. Other nucleotide sequences from this sample produce the same CDR3. The chain has TRBV28 and TRBJ2-1; D is possibly TRBD1 (5 bases). This CDR3 contains 13 residues. Per germline, CDR1 MDHEN and CDR2 SYDVKM. Trimming pared 2 bases from V and 5 bases from J, leaving 7 bases between. DNA of the CDR3: TGTGCCAGCAGTTTAGGACAACACAATGAGCAGTTCTTC. Amino acid sequence: CASSLGQHNEQFF.

CDR3 sequence reads: CASSLIIGGARANEKLFF. CDR3 bases: TGTGCCAGCAGCTTGATAATTGGGGGCGCGAGAGCTAATGAAAAACTGTTTTTT. The chain is built from TRBV7-2 and TRBJ1-4, with D possibly being TRBD1 (6 bases). V dropped 3 bases and J dropped 3 bases, with 20 bases sitting between them. Germline CDR1 is SGHTA and CDR2 is FQGNSA. CDR3 length: 18 residues. Using reference TRBV7-2 and TRBJ1-4 for the parts outside the CDR3, the full variable domain is GAGVSQSPSNKVTEKGKDVELRCDPISGHTALYWYRQSLGQGLEFLIYFQGNSAPDKSGLPSDRFSAERTGGSVSTLTIQRTQQEDSAVYLCASSLIIGGARANEKLFFGSGTQLSVL.

The chain carries TRBV5-4 and TRBJ1-2; D ambiguous. The CDR3 has 14 amino acids. The germline V gene has CDR1 SGHNT and CDR2 YYREEE (reference sequence). Trimming shortened V by 1 base and J by 8 bases, and 15 bases separated the two germline ends. In DNA form, the CDR3 reads TGTGCCAGCAGCTTGAATTTGGTCGGGGTAGGCTACACCTTC. Its protein is CASSLNLVGVGYTF.

In its sample, this clone was seen once. CDR3 amino acids: CASSSQTGIYGYTF. Written as DNA, the CDR3 is TGTGCCAGCAGCTCACAGACAGGGATATATGGCTACACCTTC. V gene TRBV7-9 combines with J gene TRBJ1-2; 7 bases align to TRBD1. Looked up from germline, CDR1 is SEHNR and CDR2 is FQNEAQ (reference sequence). V gave up 4 bases and J gave up 5 bases; unmatched junction bases: 7. This CDR3 region has 14 residues.

The gene calls are TRBV5-1 and TRBJ1-4; 8 bases line up with TRBD1. The CDR3 sequence is 15 residues long. The trim removed 0 bases at V and 8 bases at J, leaving 6 bases unmatched. The germline V gene encodes CDR1 SGHRS and CDR2 YFSETQ. In DNA, the CDR3 is TGCGCCAGCAGCTTGGGACAGGGGCCTATGGAAAAACTGTTTTTT. Translated: CASSLGQGPMEKLFF.

This clone came up a few times. J is TRBJ2-5 and V is TRBV6-6; the D gene is possibly TRBD1 (5 bases). The CDR3 loop spans 14 amino acids. Germline V CDR1 and CDR2: MNHNY, SVGAGI (reference sequence). Trimming took off 6 bases at V and 3 bases at J, with 14 bases between the two ends. In DNA, the CDR3 is TGTGCCAGCAGCCTCGGACACACAGAAGAGACCCAGTACTTC. It translates to CASSLGHTEETQYF.

The chain has TRBV10-3 and TRBJ2-7; TRBD2 matches 8 bases. The CDR3 is 14 residues long. V was pared by 1 base and J by 6 bases, with 5 bases of the junction left unmatched. The V gene's germline CDR1 is ENHRY and CDR2 SYGVKD. DNA of the CDR3: TGTGCCATCAGTGAGTTCGAGCGGGAGAGCGAGCAGTACTTC. This gives the protein CAISEFERESEQYF.

The V call is TRBV23-1, the J call TRBJ2-1; D not resolved. TRBV23-1 is annotated as an ORF whose role is uncertain. There are 11 residues in the CDR3. V lost 8 bases and J 5 bases, leaving 7 bases between the germline ends. The CDR3 region is CASGEDNEQFF. Written as DNA, the CDR3 is TGCGCCAGCGGAGAAGACAATGAGCAGTTCTTC.

The chain couples TRBV28 to TRBJ1-6; 10 bases map to TRBD1. The V gene's germline CDR1 is MDHEN and CDR2 SYDVKM. After removal of 2 bases from V and 10 bases from J, the junction contained 11 bases not matched to a gene. The CDR3 is 17 residues long. The CDR3 region is CASSLMTGGAGRSPLHF. DNA for the CDR3: TGTGCCAGCAGTTTAATGACAGGGGGCGCAGGAAGGTCACCCCTCCACTTT.

As concerns this clone: Other DNA sequences in this sample translate to the same CDR3. The chain has TRBV7-2 and TRBJ2-3; D possibly corresponds to TRBD2 (6 bases). Germline V gene data show CDR1 as SGHTA and CDR2 as FQGNSA. The CDR3 sequence is 15 residues long. V was pared by 3 bases and J by 0 bases, with 10 bases between. The CDR3, as DNA: TGTGCCAGCAGCTTGGACTACCTTAGCACAGATACGCAGTATTTT. Protein: CASSLDYLSTDTQYF.

This clone was seen once. This chain links TRBV28 with TRBJ2-7; D possibly corresponds to TRBD1 (5 bases). The CDR3 runs to 11 residues. V lost 8 bases and J lost 4, with 9 bases in between. Germline CDR1 reads MDHEN; CDR2 reads SYDVKM. DNA for the CDR3: TGTGCCAGCGGGGCAAGATACGAGCAGTACTTC. Translated: CASGARYEQYF.

The chain is built from TRBV4-3 and TRBJ1-3; no firm D call. The CDR3 totals 15 residues. Germline CDR1 reads LGHNA; CDR2 reads YSLEER. Trimming took off 0 bases at V and 2 bases at J, with 8 bases between the two ends. This CDR3 is CASSQDRGAGNTIYF. Written as DNA, the CDR3 is TGCGCCAGCAGCCAAGACAGAGGTGCTGGAAACACCATATATTTT.

The V call is TRBV4-1, the J call TRBJ1-1; possibly TRBD1 for D (5 bases). This CDR3 region has 19 residues. V lost 4 bases and J lost 3, with 27 bases in between. The germline V gene encodes CDR1 MGHRA and CDR2 YSYEKL. The CDR3 DNA reads as TGCGCCAGCAGCCGAGCCCCTGGATATAAGCATTCCAGGGACACTGAAGCTTTCTTT. This gives the protein CASSRAPGYKHSRDTEAFF.

CDR3 sequence: CASSPINQPQHF. CDR3 nucleotide sequence: TGTGCCAGCAGCCCAATCAATCAGCCCCAGCATTTT. The chain employs TRBV7-2 and TRBJ1-5; no clear D. Germline V CDR1 and CDR2: SGHTA, FQGNSA. The V end lost 5 bases, the J end lost 3 bases, and 5 bases lay between the germline ends. This CDR3 comprises 12 residues.

This clone was picked up one time. This chain joins TRBV10-1 and TRBJ2-7, with D perhaps matching TRBD2 (5 bases). The CDR3 extends over 14 amino acids. Germline V CDR1 and CDR2: WNHNN, SYGVQD (reference sequence). Trimming cost V 5 bases and J 6 bases, with 17 bases left between them. CDR3 nucleotide sequence: TGCGCCAGCAGTCAGAGCCTCGTCGGAGGCGAGCAGTACTTC. Amino acids: CASSQSLVGGEQYF.